A single sample is the source of the 16 T cell receptor beta chains below, sequenced in a study of T cell repertoires in cytomegalovirus infection. TCRdb recomputed calls from the reads with MiXCR, one row per CDR3 protein. The data show more than 65,000 distinct CDR3 sequences, about half seen once. Antigen specificity for these receptors is unknown. Source: CD8+ T cells from cultured PBMCs, taken from culture after CMV antigen stimulation. The receptors here all came from a human donor in good health (CMV status not recorded). Some clones in this sample may be carry-over from other donors' samples.

V is TRBV7-8 and J is TRBJ2-2; no clear D gene. Trimming removed 0 bases at V and 6 bases at J, with 11 bases between. The CDR3 consists of 15 residues. Germline CDR1 is SGHVS and CDR2 is FQNEAQ. CDR3 region: CASSLAAGYSGELFF. The CDR3 bases are TGTGCCAGCAGCTTAGCGGCAGGATATTCCGGGGAGCTGTTTTTT. The entire variable domain, with the rest obtained from reference TRBV7-8 and TRBJ2-2, is as follows: GAGVSQSPRYKVAKRGQDVALRCDPISGHVSLFWYQQALGQGPEFLTYFQNEAQLDKSGLPSDRFFAERPEGSVSTLKIQRTQQEDSAVYLCASSLAAGYSGELFFGEGSRLTVL.

V and J are TRBV20-1 and TRBJ2-1; D unresolved. The CDR3 totals 8 residues. The germline CDR1 and CDR2 sequences are DFQATT and SNEGSKA (reference sequence). The CDR3 region has the DNA TGCAGCTACAATGAGCAGTTCTTC. It specifies CSYNEQFF.

The V and J genes are TRBV2 and TRBJ2-7; a weak D match, TRBD1 (5 bases). V gave up 6 bases and J gave up 3 bases, with 21 bases separating them. The CDR3 consists of 16 residues. Germline-derived CDR1 and CDR2 are SNHLY and FYNNEI. CDR3 coding DNA: TGTGCCAGCAGCCCGACAGTTCGTCCCATTCACTACGAGCAGTACTTC. Encoded protein: CASSPTVRPIHYEQYF.

In this sample, this clonotype turned up a few times. V usage is TRBV14 and J usage is TRBJ2-6, with TRBD2 identical over 13 bases. CDR3 length equals 21 residues. Germline assignment: CDR1 SGHDN and CDR2 FVKESK. The ends lost 3 bases at V and 0 bases at J; junction bases unmatched: 11. The CDR3 DNA reads TGTGCCAGCAGCCAGCGGACTAGCGGGAGCCCCTCTCTCTCTGGGGCCAACGTCCTGACTTTC. Translated, it gives CASSQRTSGSPSLSGANVLTF.

The chain couples TRBV7-8 to TRBJ2-1; 9 nucleotides align to TRBD2. This CDR3 region has 15 residues. Germline V CDR1 and CDR2: SGHVS, FQNEAQ. Trimming removed 2 bases from V and 5 bases from J; junction bases left unmatched: 4. The chain's CDR3 is CASSLILAGDNEQFF. The CDR3 DNA reads TGTGCCAGCAGCTTAATACTAGCGGGTGACAATGAGCAGTTCTTC. The full variable domain, with the rest looked up from reference TRBV7-8 and TRBJ2-1, is GAGVSQSPRYKVAKRGQDVALRCDPISGHVSLFWYQQALGQGPEFLTYFQNEAQLDKSGLPSDRFFAERPEGSVSTLKIQRTQQEDSAVYLCASSLILAGDNEQFFGPGTRLTVL.

This clonotype appeared a few times. This chain joins TRBV7-9 and TRBJ1-1; D is possibly TRBD1 (5 bases). This CDR3 is built from 15 residues. V shed 2 bases and J shed 2 bases, with 12 bases lying between them. CDR1 is SEHNR, CDR2 FQNEAQ, per germline (reference sequence). The CDR3 sequence: CASSLKGRRNTEAFF. CDR3 nucleotides: TGTGCCAGCAGCTTAAAGGGACGTAGAAACACTGAAGCTTTCTTT.

This clonotype was recorded a few times. The chain carries TRBV7-2 and TRBJ1-5, with D unclear. V lost 6 bases, J lost 8 bases, and 14 bases lay in between. The CDR3 runs to 13 residues. Per the germline V gene, CDR1 is SGHTA and CDR2 is FQGNSA. This CDR3 reads CASSLGGLEPQHF. Written as DNA, the CDR3 is TGTGCCAGCAGTCTAGGAGGGTTGGAGCCCCAGCATTTT.

The chain combines TRBV29-1 with TRBJ2-7; 14 bases match TRBD2. V lost 5 bases and J lost 7; bases outside the gene matches: 4. Per germline, CDR1 SQVTM and CDR2 ANQGSEA. The CDR3 is 13 residues long. The CDR3 DNA follows: TGCAGCGTTTGGGGACTAGCGGGAGATGAGCAGTACTTC. It codes for CSVWGLAGDEQYF.

This rearrangement joins TRBV27 to TRBJ1-2, with 9 bases aligning to TRBD1. Looked up from germline, CDR1 is MNHEY and CDR2 is SMNVEV (reference sequence). The CDR3 extends over 16 amino acids. The V segment lost 1 base and the J segment 5 bases; nucleotides outside the gene matches: 8. CDR3 bases: TGTGCCAGCAGTTTATGGGGACAGGGAGTAAATTATGGCTACACCTTC. Its protein is CASSLWGQGVNYGYTF.

This chain joins TRBV19 and TRBJ1-1; D gene unclear. The CDR3 consists of 15 residues. The V gene lost 7 bases and the J gene lost 4 bases, with 19 bases spanning the gap. Germline lookup yields CDR1 LNHDA and CDR2 SQIVND (reference sequence). The chain's CDR3 is CASTPGRSWSTEAFF. The CDR3 bases are TGTGCCAGTACCCCGGGCAGGTCATGGAGCACTGAAGCTTTCTTT.

This chain connects TRBV2 to TRBJ1-6; D possibly corresponds to TRBD1 (6 bases). V shed 7 bases and J shed 10 bases, with 14 bases lying between them. CDR1 is SNHLY, CDR2 FYNNEI, per germline. This CDR3 spans 13 amino acids. The CDR3 region is CASMGTRQSPLHF. CDR3 DNA: TGTGCCAGCATGGGGACACGCCAATCACCCCTCCACTTT.

The chain recombines TRBV25-1 with TRBJ1-4; no firm D call. The CDR3 totals 15 residues. Germline CDR1 reads MGHDK; CDR2 reads SYGVNS. V was shortened by 2 bases and J by 10 bases, with 17 bases between the two germline ends. CDR3 DNA sequence: TGTGCCAGCAGTGAAGAACCGGGAAGGGTTGGAAAACTGTTTTTT. As protein: CASSEEPGRVGKLFF.

This chain connects TRBV7-6 to TRBJ2-2; 14 positions agree with TRBD2. This CDR3 is built from 17 residues. With V trimmed by 5 bases and J by 1 base, 3 bases remained unmatched. Per the germline V gene, CDR1 is SGHVS and CDR2 is FNYEAQ. CDR3 nucleotide sequence: TGTGCCAGCAGCAAGACTAGCGGGGGGGTGAACACCGGGGAGCTGTTTTTT. Its translation: CASSKTSGGVNTGELFF. The full variable domain, rest sourced from reference TRBV7-6 and TRBJ2-2, is GAGVSQSPRYKVTKRGQDVALRCDPISGHVSLYWYRQALGQGPEFLTYFNYEAQQDKSGLPNDRFSAERPEGSISTLTIQRTEQRDSAMYRCASSKTSGGVNTGELFFGEGSRLTVL.

The chain is built from TRBV7-6 and TRBJ2-3, with 8 positions matching TRBD2. The CDR3 loop spans 16 amino acids. CDR1 SGHVS and CDR2 FNYEAQ come from the germline V gene. The V and J ends lost 5 bases and 0 bases, in that order; junction bases with no gene match: 7. The CDR3: CASSPTSAISTDTQYF. The CDR3 nucleotides read TGTGCCAGCAGCCCGACTAGCGCGATAAGCACAGATACGCAGTATTTT. The variable domain in full, completed from reference TRBV7-6 and TRBJ2-3, reads GAGVSQSPRYKVTKRGQDVALRCDPISGHVSLYWYRQALGQGPEFLTYFNYEAQQDKSGLPNDRFSAERPEGSISTLTIQRTEQRDSAMYRCASSPTSAISTDTQYFGPGTRLTVL.

The rearrangement links TRBV7-3 to TRBJ2-1; no definite D call. The CDR3 sequence is 12 residues long. CDR1 SGHTA and CDR2 FQGTGA come from the germline V gene. The ends were cut back, 0 bases at V and 8 bases at J, with 5 bases in the middle. In DNA, the CDR3 is TGTGCCAGCAGCTTAACCGGAGATGAGCAGTTCTTC. Its translation is CASSLTGDEQFF.

This sequence joins TRBV20-1 and TRBJ2-1, with D uncertain. The germline V gene encodes CDR1 DFQATT and CDR2 SNEGSKA (reference sequence). The CDR3 is 12 residues long. V was clipped by 6 bases and J by 8 bases, with 14 bases between them. CDR3 region: CSAPDGNHEQFF. In nucleotides, the CDR3 is TGCAGTGCACCAGACGGTAACCATGAGCAGTTCTTC.